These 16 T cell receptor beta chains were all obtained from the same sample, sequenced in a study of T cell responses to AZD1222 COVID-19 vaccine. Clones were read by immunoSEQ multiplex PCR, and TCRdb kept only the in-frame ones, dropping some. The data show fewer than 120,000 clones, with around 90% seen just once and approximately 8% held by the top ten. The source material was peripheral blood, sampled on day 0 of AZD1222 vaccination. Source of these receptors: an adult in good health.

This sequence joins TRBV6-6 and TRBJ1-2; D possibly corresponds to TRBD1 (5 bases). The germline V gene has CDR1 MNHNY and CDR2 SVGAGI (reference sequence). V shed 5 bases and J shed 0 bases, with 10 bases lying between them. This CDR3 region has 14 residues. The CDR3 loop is CASSRQQANYGYTF. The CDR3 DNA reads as TGTGCCAGCAGTCGACAGCAAGCTAACTATGGCTACACCTTC.

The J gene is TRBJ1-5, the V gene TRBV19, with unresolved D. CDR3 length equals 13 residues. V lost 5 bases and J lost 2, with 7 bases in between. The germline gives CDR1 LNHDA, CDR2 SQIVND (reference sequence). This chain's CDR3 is CASSYSGNQPQHF. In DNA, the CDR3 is TGTGCCAGTAGTTACAGCGGCAATCAGCCCCAGCATTTT.

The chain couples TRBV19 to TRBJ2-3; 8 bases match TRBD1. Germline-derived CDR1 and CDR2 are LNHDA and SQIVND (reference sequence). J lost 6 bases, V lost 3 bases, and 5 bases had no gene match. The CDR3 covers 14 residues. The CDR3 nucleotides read TGTGCCAGTAGTATCATGACAGGGGACGATACGCAGTATTTT. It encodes CASSIMTGDDTQYF.

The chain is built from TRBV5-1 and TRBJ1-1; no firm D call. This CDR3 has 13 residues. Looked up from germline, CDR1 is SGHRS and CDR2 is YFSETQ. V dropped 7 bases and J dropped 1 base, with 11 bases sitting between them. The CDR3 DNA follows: TGCGCCAGCGGGCAGGAGCCGAACACTGAAGCTTTCTTT. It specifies CASGQEPNTEAFF. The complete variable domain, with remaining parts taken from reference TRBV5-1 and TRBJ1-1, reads KAGVTQTPRYLIKTRGQQVTLSCSPISGHRSVSWYQQTPGQGLQFLFEYFSETQRNKGNFPGRFSGRQFSNSRSEMNVSTLELGDSALYLCASGQEPNTEAFFGQGTRLTVV.

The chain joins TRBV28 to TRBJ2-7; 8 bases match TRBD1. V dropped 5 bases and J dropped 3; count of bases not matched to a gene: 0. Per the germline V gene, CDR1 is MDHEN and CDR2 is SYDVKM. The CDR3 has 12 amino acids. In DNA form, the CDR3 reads TGTGCCAGCAGTACAGGGGGCTACGAGCAGTACTTC. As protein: CASSTGGYEQYF.

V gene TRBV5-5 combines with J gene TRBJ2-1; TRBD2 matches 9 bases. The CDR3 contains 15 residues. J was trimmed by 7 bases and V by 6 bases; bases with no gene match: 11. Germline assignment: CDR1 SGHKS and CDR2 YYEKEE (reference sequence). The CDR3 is CASTTSGGPRNEQFF. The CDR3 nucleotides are TGTGCCAGCACGACCAGCGGGGGGCCTCGAAATGAGCAGTTCTTC.

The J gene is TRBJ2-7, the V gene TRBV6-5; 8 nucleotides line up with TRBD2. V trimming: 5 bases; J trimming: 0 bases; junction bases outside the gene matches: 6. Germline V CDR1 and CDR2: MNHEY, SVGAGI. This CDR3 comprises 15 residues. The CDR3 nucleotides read TGTGCCAGCAGTACCACTAGCGGAGTCTCCTACGAGCAGTACTTC. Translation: CASSTTSGVSYEQYF.

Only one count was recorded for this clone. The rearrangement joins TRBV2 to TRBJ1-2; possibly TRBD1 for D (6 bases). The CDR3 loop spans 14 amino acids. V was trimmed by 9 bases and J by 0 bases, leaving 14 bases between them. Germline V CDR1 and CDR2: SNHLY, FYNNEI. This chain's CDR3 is CARGGLWTNYGYTF. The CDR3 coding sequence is TGTGCCAGGGGGGGGCTTTGGACTAACTATGGCTACACCTTC.

The CDR3 DNA follows: TGTGCCACCAGTGATCAACAGGGGGCTTACAATGAGCAGTTCTTC. This gives the protein CATSDQQGAYNEQFF. The chain combines TRBV24-1 with TRBJ2-1; 9 bases fit TRBD1. With V trimmed by 3 bases and J by 4 bases, 3 bases remained unmatched. The CDR3 is made up of 15 amino acids. Germline CDR1 KGHDR, CDR2 SFDVKD.

This chain's CDR3 is CASGLWTGSEQYF. CDR3 nucleotides: TGTGCCAGCGGGCTATGGACGGGCTCCGAGCAGTACTTC. The chain carries TRBV27 and TRBJ2-7; D gene uncertain. CDR1 MNHEY and CDR2 SMNVEV come from the germline V gene (reference sequence). Trimming cost V 8 bases and J 6 bases, with 17 bases left between them. CDR3 size: 13 residues.

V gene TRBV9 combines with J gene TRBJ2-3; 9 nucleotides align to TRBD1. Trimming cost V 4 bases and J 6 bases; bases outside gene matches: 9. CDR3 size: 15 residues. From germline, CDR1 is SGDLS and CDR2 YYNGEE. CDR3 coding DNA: TGTGCCAGCAGCTCCTCGACAGGGGGTAGGGATACGCAGTATTTT. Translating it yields CASSSSTGGRDTQYF.

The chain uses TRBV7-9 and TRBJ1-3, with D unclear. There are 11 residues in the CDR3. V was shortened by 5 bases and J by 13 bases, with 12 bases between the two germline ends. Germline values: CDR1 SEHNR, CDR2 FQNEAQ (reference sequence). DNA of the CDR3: TGTGCCAGCAGCATCCGGGATACTATATATTTT. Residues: CASSIRDTIYF.

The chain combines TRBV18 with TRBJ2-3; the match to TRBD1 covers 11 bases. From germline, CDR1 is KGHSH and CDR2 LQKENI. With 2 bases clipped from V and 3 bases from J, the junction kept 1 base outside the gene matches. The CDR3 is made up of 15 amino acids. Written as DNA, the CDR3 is TGTGCCAGCTCACCAGGGACAGGGGGAACAGATACGCAGTATTTT. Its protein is CASSPGTGGTDTQYF.

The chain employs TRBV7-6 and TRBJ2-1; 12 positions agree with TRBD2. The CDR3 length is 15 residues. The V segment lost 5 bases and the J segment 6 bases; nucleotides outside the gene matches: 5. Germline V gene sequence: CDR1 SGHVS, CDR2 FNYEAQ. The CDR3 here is CASSPTSGGTNEQFF. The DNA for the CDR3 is TGTGCCAGCAGCCCAACTAGCGGGGGGACCAATGAGCAGTTCTTC.

The CDR3 region is CASSASLKTKPIYF. The CDR3 bases are TGTGCCAGCAGTGCCAGCCTTAAAACAAAGCCCATATATTTT. The chain is built from TRBV27 and TRBJ1-3; D is unclear. Trimming stripped 5 bases from V and 11 bases from J, with 19 bases between. Germline CDR1 and CDR2: MNHEY and SMNVEV (reference sequence). This CDR3 region has 14 residues.

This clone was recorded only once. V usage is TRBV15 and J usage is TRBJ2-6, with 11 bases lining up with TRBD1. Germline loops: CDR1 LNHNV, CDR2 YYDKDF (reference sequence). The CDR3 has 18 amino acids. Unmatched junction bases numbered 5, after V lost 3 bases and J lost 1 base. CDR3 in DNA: TGTGCCACCAGCAGTCATGGGGACAGGGGGTCTGGGGCCAACGTCCTGACTTTC. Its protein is CATSSHGDRGSGANVLTF.